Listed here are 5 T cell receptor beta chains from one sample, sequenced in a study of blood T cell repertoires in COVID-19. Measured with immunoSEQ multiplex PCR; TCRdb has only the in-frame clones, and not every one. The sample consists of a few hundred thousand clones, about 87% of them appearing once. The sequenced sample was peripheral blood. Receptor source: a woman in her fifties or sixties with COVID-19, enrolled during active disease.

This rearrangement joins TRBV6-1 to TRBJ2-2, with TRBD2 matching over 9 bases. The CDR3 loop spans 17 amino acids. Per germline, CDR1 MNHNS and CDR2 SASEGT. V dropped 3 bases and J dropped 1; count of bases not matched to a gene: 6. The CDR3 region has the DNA TGTGCCAGCAGTGACTTAGCGGGGGATAGGAACACCGGGGAGCTGTTTTTT. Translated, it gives CASSDLAGDRNTGELFF.

CDR3 sequence reads: CASSLDMAVVTYEQYF. CDR3 DNA: TGTGCCAGCAGCTTAGATATGGCAGTGGTAACCTACGAGCAGTACTTC. The J gene is TRBJ2-7, the V gene TRBV11-2; D call uncertain. The germline CDR1 and CDR2 sequences are SGHAT and FQNNGV. CDR3 length: 16 residues. Trimming took 0 bases from V and 2 from J, leaving 14 bases between them. The complete variable domain, with remaining parts taken from reference TRBV11-2 and TRBJ2-7, reads EAGVAQSPRYKIIEKRQSVAFWCNPISGHATLYWYQQILGQGPKLLIQFQNNGVVDDSQLPKDRFSAERLKGVDSTLKIQPAKLEDSAVYLCASSLDMAVVTYEQYFGPGTRLTVT.

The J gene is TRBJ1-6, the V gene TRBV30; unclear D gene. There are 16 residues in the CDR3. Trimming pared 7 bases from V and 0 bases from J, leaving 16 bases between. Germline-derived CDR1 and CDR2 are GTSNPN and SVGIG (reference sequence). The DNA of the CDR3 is TGTGCCTTAAACCCGGCGCCGGGCTCCTATAATTCACCCCTCCACTTT. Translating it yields CALNPAPGSYNSPLHF. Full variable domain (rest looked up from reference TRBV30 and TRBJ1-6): SQTIHQWPATLVQPVGSPLSLECTVEGTSNPNLYWYRQAAGRGLQLLFYSVGIGQISSEVPQNLSASRPQDRQFILSSKKLLLSDSGFYLCALNPAPGSYNSPLHFGNGTRLTVT.

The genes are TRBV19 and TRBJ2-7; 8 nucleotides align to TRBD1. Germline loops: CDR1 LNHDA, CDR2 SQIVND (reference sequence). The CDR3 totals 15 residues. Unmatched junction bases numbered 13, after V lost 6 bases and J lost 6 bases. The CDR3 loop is CASRETGTGPGEQYF. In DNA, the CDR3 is TGTGCCAGTAGAGAAACCGGGACAGGCCCTGGCGAGCAGTACTTC.

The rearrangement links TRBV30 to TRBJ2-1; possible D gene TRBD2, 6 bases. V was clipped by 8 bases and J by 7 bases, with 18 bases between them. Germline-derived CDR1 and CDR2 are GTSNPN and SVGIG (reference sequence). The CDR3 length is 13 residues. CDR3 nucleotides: TGTGCCCGTCGGGATGGGGGGAGAAATGAGCAGTTCTTC. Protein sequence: CARRDGGRNEQFF.